This entry describes one T cell receptor (beta chain). The table came from immunoSEQ multiplex PCR; TCRdb's copy has only in-frame clones and leaves some out. The table records approximately 99,000 clones, around 94% of them present only once. The length of the CDR3 is 17 residues. The trim removed 0 bases at V and 2 bases at J, leaving 4 bases unmatched. Germline CDR1 reads SEHNR; CDR2 reads FQNEAQ (reference sequence). The data stem from a study of OX40 agonist ivuxolimab in advanced cancers. Across the study: Dose-escalation cases comprised hepatocellular carcinoma, melanoma, renal cell or head and neck cancer.

The clonotype comes from an adult with an advanced solid tumor such as melanoma, head and neck, liver or kidney cancer. The starting material was CD4+ or CD8+ T cells sorted from blood, obtained in a trial of the OX40 agonist ivuxolimab. The chain uses TRBV7-9 and TRBJ2-3; 11 bases map to TRBD1. CDR3 protein: CASSLARTGGPTDTQYF. The CDR3 DNA sequence: TGTGCCAGCAGCTTAGCCCGGACAGGGGGCCCCACAGATACGCAGTATTTT.